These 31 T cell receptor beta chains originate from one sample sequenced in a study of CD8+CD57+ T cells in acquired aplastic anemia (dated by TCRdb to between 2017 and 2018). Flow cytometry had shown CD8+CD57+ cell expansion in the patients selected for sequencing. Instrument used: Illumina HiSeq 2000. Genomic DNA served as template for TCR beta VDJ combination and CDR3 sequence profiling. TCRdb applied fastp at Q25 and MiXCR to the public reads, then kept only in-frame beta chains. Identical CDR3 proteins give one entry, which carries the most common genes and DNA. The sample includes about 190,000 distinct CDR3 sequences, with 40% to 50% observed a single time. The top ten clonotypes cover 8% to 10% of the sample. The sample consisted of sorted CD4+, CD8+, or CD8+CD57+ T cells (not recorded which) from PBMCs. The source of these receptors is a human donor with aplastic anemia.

The CDR3 nucleotides read TGCAGCGTTAAGCCGACAGGGTGGACAGATACGCAGTATTTT. It translates to CSVKPTGWTDTQYF. This sequence joins TRBV29-1 and TRBJ2-3; 7 bases align to TRBD1. Trimming took 5 bases from V and 3 from J; bases not matched to a gene: 8. CDR3 length: 14 amino acids. Germline V CDR1 and CDR2: SQVTM, ANQGSEA.

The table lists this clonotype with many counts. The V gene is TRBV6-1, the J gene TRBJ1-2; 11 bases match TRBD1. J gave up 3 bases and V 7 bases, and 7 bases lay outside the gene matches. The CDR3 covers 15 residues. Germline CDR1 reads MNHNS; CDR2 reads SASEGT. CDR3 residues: CASIPGQGAYYGYTF. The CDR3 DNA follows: TGTGCCAGCATCCCAGGACAGGGGGCTTACTATGGCTACACCTTC.

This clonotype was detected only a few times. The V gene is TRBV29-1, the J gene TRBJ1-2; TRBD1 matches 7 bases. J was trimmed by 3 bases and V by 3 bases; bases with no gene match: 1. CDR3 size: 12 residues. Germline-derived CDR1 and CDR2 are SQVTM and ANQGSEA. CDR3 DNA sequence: TGCAGCGTTGACCAGGGGGACTATGGCTACACCTTC. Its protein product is CSVDQGDYGYTF.

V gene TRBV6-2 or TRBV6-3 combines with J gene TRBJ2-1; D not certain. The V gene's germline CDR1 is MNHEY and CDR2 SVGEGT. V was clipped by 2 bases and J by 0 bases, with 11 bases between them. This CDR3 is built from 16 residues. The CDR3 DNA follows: TGTGCCAGCAGTTACCGGCGGATTAGCTCCTACAATGAGCAGTTCTTC. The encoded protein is CASSYRRISSYNEQFF.

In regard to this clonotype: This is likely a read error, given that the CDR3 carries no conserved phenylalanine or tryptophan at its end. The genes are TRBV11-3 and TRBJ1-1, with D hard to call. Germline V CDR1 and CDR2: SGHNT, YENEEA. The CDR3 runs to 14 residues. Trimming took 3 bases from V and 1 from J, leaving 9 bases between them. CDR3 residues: CASSFTVSNTEAFS. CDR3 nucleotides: TGTGCCAGCAGCTTTACTGTCTCGAACACTGAAGCTTTCTCT.

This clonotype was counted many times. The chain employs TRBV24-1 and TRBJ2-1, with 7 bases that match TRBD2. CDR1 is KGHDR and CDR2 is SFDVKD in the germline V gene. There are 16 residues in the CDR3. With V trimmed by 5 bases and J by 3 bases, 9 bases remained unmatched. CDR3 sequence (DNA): TGTGCCACCAGTGGGACGCAAGCGGGAAGCTACAATGAGCAGTTCTTC. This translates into CATSGTQAGSYNEQFF.

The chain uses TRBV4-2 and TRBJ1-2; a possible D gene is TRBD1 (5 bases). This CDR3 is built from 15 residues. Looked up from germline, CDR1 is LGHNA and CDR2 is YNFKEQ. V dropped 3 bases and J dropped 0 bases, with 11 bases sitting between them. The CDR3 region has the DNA TGTGCCAGCAGCCAGAACACAGGCCCTAACTATGGCTACACCTTC. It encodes CASSQNTGPNYGYTF.

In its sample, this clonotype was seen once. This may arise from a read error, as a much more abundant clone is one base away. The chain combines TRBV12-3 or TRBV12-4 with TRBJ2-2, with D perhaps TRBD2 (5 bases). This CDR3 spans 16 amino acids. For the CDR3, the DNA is TGTGCCAGCAGTTTTGCAGCTGGGTTAAACACCGGGGAGCTGCTTTTT. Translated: CASSFAAGLNTGELLF.

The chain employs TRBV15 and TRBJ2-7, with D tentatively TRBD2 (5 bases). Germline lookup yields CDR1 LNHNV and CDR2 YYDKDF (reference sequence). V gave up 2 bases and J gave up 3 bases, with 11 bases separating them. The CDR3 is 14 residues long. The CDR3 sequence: CATSRKGVGYEQYF. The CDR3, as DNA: TGTGCCACCAGCAGAAAGGGAGTAGGCTACGAGCAGTACTTC.

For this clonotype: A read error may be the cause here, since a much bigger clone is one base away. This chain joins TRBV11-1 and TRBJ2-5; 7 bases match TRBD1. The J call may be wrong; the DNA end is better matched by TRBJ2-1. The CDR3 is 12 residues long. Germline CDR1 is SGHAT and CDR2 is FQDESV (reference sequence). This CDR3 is CASSPQGNGQFF. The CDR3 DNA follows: TGTGCCAGCAGCCCACAGGGGAATGGGCAGTTCTTC.

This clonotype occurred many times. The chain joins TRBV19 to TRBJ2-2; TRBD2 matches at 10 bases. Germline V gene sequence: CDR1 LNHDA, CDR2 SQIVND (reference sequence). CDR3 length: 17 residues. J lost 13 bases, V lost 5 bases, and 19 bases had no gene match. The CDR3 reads CASSPYGAAGGPMRLFF. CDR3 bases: TGTGCCAGTAGTCCCTACGGGGCAGCGGGAGGGCCTATGCGGCTGTTTTTT.

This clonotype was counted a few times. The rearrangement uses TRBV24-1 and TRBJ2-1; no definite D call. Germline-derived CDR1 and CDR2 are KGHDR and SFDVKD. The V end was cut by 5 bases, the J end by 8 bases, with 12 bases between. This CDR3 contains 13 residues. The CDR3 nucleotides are TGTGCCACCAGTGCCGACGGTCTCGATGAGCAGTTCTTC. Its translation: CATSADGLDEQFF.

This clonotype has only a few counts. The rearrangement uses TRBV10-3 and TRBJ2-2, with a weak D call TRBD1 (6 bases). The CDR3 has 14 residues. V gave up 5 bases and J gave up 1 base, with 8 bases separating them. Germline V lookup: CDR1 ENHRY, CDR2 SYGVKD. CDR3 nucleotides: TGTGCCATCAGTCCACAGGGGAACACCGGGGAGCTGTTTTTT. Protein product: CAISPQGNTGELFF.

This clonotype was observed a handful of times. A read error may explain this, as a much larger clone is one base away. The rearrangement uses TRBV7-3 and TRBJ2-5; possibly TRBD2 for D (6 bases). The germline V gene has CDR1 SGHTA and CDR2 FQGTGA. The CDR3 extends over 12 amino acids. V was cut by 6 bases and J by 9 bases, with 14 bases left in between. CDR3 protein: CASSSLGEAQYF. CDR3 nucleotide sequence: TGTGCCAGCAGTTCCCTTGGGGAGGCCCAGTACTTC.

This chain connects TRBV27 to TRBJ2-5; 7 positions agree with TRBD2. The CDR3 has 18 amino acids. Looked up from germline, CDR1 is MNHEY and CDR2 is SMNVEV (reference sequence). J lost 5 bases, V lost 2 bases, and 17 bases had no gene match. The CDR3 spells CASSLGRGLGGPWETQYF. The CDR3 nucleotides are TGTGCCAGCAGTTTAGGGCGGGGGTTGGGAGGGCCTTGGGAGACCCAGTACTTC.

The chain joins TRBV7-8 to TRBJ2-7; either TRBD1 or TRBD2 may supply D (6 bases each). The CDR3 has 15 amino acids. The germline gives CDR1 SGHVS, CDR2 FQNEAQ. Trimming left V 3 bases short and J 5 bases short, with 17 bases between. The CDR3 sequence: CASSLESGAWDEQYF. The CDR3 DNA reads TGTGCCAGCAGCTTGGAATCGGGGGCTTGGGACGAGCAGTACTTC.

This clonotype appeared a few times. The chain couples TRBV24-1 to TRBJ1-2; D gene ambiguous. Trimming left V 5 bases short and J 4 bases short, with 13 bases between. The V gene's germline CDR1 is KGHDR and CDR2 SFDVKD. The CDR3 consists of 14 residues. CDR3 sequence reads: CATSGPTDSYGYTF. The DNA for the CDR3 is TGTGCCACCAGTGGCCCGACGGACTCCTATGGCTACACCTTC.

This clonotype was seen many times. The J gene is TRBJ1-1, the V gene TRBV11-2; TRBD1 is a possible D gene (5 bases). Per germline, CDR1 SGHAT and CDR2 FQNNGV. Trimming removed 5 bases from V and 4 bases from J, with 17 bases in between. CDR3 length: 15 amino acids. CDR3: CASSPTAGKATEAFF. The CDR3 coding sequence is TGTGCCAGCAGCCCTACGGCAGGGAAGGCCACTGAAGCTTTCTTT. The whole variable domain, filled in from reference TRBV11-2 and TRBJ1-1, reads EAGVAQSPRYKIIEKRQSVAFWCNPISGHATLYWYQQILGQGPKLLIQFQNNGVVDDSQLPKDRFSAERLKGVDSTLKIQPAKLEDSAVYLCASSPTAGKATEAFFGQGTRLTVV.

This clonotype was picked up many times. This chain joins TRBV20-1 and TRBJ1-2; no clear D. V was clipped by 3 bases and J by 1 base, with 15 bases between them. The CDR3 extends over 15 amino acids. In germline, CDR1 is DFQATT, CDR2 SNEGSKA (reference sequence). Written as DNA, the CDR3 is TGCAGTGCTAGGGTGGGATACTCCTTTAACTATGGCTACACCTTC. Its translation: CSARVGYSFNYGYTF.

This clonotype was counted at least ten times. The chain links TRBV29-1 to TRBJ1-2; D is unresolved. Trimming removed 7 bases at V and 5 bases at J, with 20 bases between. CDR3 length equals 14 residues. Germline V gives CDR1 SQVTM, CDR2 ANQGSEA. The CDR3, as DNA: TGCAGCGCACGCCCATCGGGCCTATGGTATGGCTACACCTTC. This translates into CSARPSGLWYGYTF.

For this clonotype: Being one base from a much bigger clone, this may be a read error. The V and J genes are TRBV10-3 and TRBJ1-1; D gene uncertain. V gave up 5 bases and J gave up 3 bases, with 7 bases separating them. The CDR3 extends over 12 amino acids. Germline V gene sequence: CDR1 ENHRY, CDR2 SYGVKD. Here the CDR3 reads CAISSAYTEAFF. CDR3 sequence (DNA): TGTGCCATCAGTTCGGCATACACTGAAGCTTTCTTT.

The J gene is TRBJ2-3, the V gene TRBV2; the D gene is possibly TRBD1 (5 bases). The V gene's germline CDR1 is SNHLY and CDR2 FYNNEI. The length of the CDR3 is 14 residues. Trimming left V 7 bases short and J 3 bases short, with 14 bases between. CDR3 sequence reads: CASKGAVTTDTQYF. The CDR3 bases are TGTGCCAGCAAAGGGGCGGTTACAACAGATACGCAGTATTTT. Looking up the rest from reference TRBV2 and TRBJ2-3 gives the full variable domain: EPEVTQTPSHQVTQMGQEVILRCVPISNHLYFYWYRQILGQKVEFLVSFYNNEISEKSEIFDDQFSVERPDGSNFTLKIRSTKLEDSAMYFCASKGAVTTDTQYFGPGTRLTVL.

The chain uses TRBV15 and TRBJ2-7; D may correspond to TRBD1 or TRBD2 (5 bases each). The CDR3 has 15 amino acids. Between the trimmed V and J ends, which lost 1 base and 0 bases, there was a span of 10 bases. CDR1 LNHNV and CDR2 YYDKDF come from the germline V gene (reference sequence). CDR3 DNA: TGTGCCACCAGCAGAGCCAAGGGGAGCTCCTACGAGCAGTACTTC. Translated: CATSRAKGSSYEQYF.

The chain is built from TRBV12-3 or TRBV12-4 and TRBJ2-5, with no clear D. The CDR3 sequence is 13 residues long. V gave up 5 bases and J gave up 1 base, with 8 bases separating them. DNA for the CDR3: TGTGCCAGCAGTGTTAAAGGCCAAGAGACCCAGTACTTC. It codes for CASSVKGQETQYF.

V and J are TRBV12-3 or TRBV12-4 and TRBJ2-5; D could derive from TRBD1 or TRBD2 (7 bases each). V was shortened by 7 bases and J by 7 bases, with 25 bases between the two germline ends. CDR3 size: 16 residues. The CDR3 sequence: CASTLFGAGGGRTQYF. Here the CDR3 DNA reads TGTGCCAGCACCCTCTTTGGGGCAGGGGGAGGGAGGACCCAGTACTTC.

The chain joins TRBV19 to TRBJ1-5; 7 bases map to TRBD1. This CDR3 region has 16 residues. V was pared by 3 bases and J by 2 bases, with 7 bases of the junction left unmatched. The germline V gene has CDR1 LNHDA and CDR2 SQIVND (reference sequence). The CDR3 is CASSIADRYRNQPQHF. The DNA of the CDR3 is TGTGCCAGTAGTATTGCGGACAGGTATCGCAATCAGCCCCAGCATTTT.

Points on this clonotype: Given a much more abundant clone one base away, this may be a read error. DNA for the CDR3: TGTGCCAGCAGTCCCCAGGCGGGAGGGGAAGATACGCAGTATTTT. Amino acid sequence: CASSPQAGGEDTQYF. V gene TRBV11-2 combines with J gene TRBJ2-3; 9 bases agree with TRBD2. Trimming removed 6 bases from V and 5 bases from J; junction bases left unmatched: 9. The CDR3 consists of 15 residues. In germline, CDR1 is SGHAT, CDR2 FQNNGV.

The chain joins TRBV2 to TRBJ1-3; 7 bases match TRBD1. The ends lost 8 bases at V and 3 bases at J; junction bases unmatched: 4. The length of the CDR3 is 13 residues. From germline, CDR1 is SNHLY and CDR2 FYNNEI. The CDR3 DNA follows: TGTGCCAGCGACAGGGCTGGTGGAAACACCATATATTTT. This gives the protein CASDRAGGNTIYF. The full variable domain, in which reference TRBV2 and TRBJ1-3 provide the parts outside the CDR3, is EPEVTQTPSHQVTQMGQEVILRCVPISNHLYFYWYRQILGQKVEFLVSFYNNEISEKSEIFDDQFSVERPDGSNFTLKIRSTKLEDSAMYFCASDRAGGNTIYFGEGSWLTVV.

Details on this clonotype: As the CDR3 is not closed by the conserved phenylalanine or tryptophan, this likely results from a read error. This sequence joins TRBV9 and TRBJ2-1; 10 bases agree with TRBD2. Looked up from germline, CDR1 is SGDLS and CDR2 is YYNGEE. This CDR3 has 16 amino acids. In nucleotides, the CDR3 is TGTGCCAGCAGCGTAGAAGCGGGAGGGCCCTACAACGAGCAGTTCCTC. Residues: CASSVEAGGPYNEQFL.

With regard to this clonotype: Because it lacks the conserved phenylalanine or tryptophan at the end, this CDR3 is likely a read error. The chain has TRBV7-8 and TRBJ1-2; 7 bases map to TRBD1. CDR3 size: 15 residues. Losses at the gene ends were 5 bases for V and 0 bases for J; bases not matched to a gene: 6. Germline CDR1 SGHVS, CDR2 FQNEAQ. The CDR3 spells CASSPGTAANYGYTL. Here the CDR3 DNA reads TGTGCCAGCAGCCCAGGGACAGCTGCTAACTATGGCTACACCCTC.

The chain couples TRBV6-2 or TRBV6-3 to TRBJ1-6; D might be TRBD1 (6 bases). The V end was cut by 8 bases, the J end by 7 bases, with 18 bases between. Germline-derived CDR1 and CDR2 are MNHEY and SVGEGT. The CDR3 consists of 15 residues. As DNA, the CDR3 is TGTGCCAGCGCCGAGCGTTGGGGGGCGAATTCACCCCTCCACTTT. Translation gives CASAERWGANSPLHF.